Listed below are T cell receptor beta chains from one sample, sequenced in a study of blood T cells in healthy people across ages. TCRdb reanalysed the 5' RACE reads using MiXCR and keeps one entry per CDR3 protein. The sample has over 750,000 distinct CDR3 sequences; about 25% are singletons. In addition, the sample was reused for a study of T cells of mothers and their children.

Sample: blood. The origin of the receptors is a boy between 10 and 17 years old in good health. The CDR3 runs from the conserved cysteine through the conserved F or W. The order of the fields is clone size, V gene, D gene, J gene, CDR3 protein, CDR3 DNA. A D gene is named only where the DNA matches it firmly. Some rows have no size entry. The others give once, few or many, or a class for an expanded clone.

few	TRBV29-1	NA	TRBJ2-5	CSVVLGGGTQYF	TGCAGCGTTGTTCTGGGAGGTGGGACCCAGTACTTC
few	TRBV7-9	NA	TRBJ2-1	CASRRQTNEQFF	TGTGCCAGCAGACGGCAGACCAATGAGCAGTTCTTC
many	TRBV12-3/TRBV12-4	NA	TRBJ2-1	CASSPAGGNEQFF	TGTGCCAGCAGTCCGGCCGGGGGCAATGAGCAGTTCTTC
many	TRBV3-1	TRBD1	TRBJ1-1	CASSYRGGTEAFF	TGTGCCAGCAGTTACAGGGGAGGCACTGAAGCTTTCTTT
NA	TRBV29-1	TRBD1	TRBJ2-2	CSVEDPGQGSGELFF	TGCAGCGTTGAAGATCCGGGACAGGGGTCCGGGGAGCTGTTTTTT
NA	TRBV12-3/TRBV12-4	NA	TRBJ2-3	CASRSIWSQIIVPDTQYF	TGTGCCAGCAGATCAATATGGTCCCAGATTATCGTCCCAGATACGCAGTATTTT
few	TRBV4-1	NA	TRBJ2-3	CASSQVRGLLTDTQYF	TGCGCCAGCAGCCAAGTCCGGGGACTCCTCACAGATACGCAGTATTTT
few	TRBV15	TRBD1	TRBJ2-7	CATSSQPGQGKIYEQYF	TGTGCCACCAGCTCCCAACCGGGACAGGGAAAGATCTACGAGCAGTACTTC
NA	TRBV6-1	NA	TRBJ1-2	CTSSEAGRGRTF	TGTACCAGCAGTGAAGCGGGCCGCGGTCGCACCTTC
few	TRBV6-1	NA	TRBJ2-7	CASRHIVGYEQYF	TGTGCCAGCAGACACATCGTGGGATACGAGCAGTACTTC
many	TRBV6-5	NA	TRBJ2-3	CASSSLGTDTQYF	TGTGCCAGCAGTTCGCTAGGCACAGATACGCAGTATTTT
many	TRBV7-8	NA	TRBJ2-7	CASSPRQKRLKPYEQYF	TGTGCCAGCAGCCCGCGACAGAAGCGGCTAAAGCCCTACGAGCAGTACTTC
NA	TRBV29-1	TRBD2	TRBJ2-7	CSAVTSGNTREQYF	TGCAGCGCCGTGACTAGCGGGAACACCCGCGAGCAGTACTTC
NA	TRBV12-5	NA	TRBJ2-5	CASGLGVSDQETQYF	TGTGCTAGTGGTTTGGGGGTTAGCGACCAAGAGACCCAGTACTTC
NA	TRBV5-1	NA	TRBJ2-6	CASSPAREKGANVLTF	TGCGCCAGCAGCCCAGCGCGGGAAAAGGGGGCCAACGTCCTGACTTTC
NA	TRBV28	NA	TRBJ2-1	CASSFLGGTYNEQFF	TGTGCCAGCAGTTTCTTGGGCGGGACTTACAATGAGCAGTTCTTC
NA	TRBV29-1	NA	TRBJ2-1	CSVLAYEQFF	TGCAGCGTTCTAGCGTATGAGCAGTTCTTC
NA	TRBV10-3	TRBD2	TRBJ2-7	CAISGTDSYEQYF	TGTGCCATTAGCGGGACTGACTCCTACGAGCAGTACTTC
many	TRBV28	TRBD2	TRBJ2-5	CASSSPRLALSSDQYF	TGTGCCAGCAGTTCGCCCCGACTAGCACTTTCTTCGGACCAGTACTTC
few	TRBV24-1	NA	TRBJ1-1	CATSEQGEAFF	TGTGCCACCAGTGAGCAGGGGGAAGCTTTCTTT
few	TRBV28	NA	TRBJ2-1	CASSQGGERKNEQFF	TGTGCCAGCAGCCAGGGCGGAGAAAGGAAAAATGAGCAGTTCTTC
NA	TRBV11-2	NA	TRBJ1-1	CASSLDQSVPNTEAFF	TGTGCCAGCAGCTTAGATCAGAGTGTGCCGAACACTGAAGCTTTCTTT
few	TRBV9	NA	TRBJ1-2	CASVSNRDGYTF	TGTGCCAGCGTATCGAACAGGGATGGCTACACCTTC
NA	TRBV7-2	TRBD1	TRBJ1-3	CASSRGTGGNTIYF	TGTGCCAGCAGCAGGGGGACAGGGGGAAACACCATATATTTT
few	TRBV27	TRBD1	TRBJ1-5	CASSTRGGQINQPQHF	TGTGCCAGCAGCACCAGGGGGGGACAGATCAATCAGCCCCAGCATTTT
NA	TRBV11-2	NA	TRBJ2-1	CASSPVAGYNEQFF	TGTGCCAGCAGCCCAGTGGCAGGGTACAATGAGCAGTTCTTC
few	TRBV9	NA	TRBJ1-2	CASSVDLELYGYTF	TGTGCCAGCAGCGTAGATCTGGAGCTCTATGGCTACACCTTC
few	TRBV12-3/TRBV12-4	TRBD2	TRBJ2-7	CASRSTSGNYEQYF	TGTGCCAGCAGGTCGACTAGCGGTAACTACGAGCAGTACTTC
NA	TRBV29-1	TRBD1	TRBJ2-1	CSVVTGDSYNEQFF	TGCAGCGTTGTAACAGGGGATTCCTACAATGAGCAGTTCTTC
few	TRBV12-3/TRBV12-4	NA	TRBJ1-1	CASSLPGAALNTEAFF	TGTGCCAGCAGTTTACCAGGGGCGGCCCTGAACACTGAAGCTTTCTTT
NA	TRBV5-5	TRBD1	TRBJ1-1	CASSRDRGQFYMNTEAFF	TGTGCCAGCAGCAGGGACAGGGGGCAGTTTTACATGAACACTGAAGCTTTCTTT
NA	TRBV20-1	NA	TRBJ2-3	CSAPKAGGDTQYF	TGCAGTGCCCCGAAGGCAGGAGGAGATACGCAGTATTTT
NA	TRBV6-6	NA	TRBJ1-4	CASSSSVANEKLFF	TGTGCCAGCAGTTCCTCCGTCGCTAATGAAAAACTGTTTTTT
NA	TRBV5-1	NA	TRBJ1-4	CASSPGRISNEKLFF	TGCGCCAGCAGCCCCGGACGGATTAGCAATGAAAAACTGTTTTTT
few	TRBV12-3/TRBV12-4	NA	TRBJ2-5	CASSLGSGGSETQYF	TGTGCCAGCAGTTTAGGATCCGGGGGCTCAGAGACCCAGTACTTC